The 14 T cell receptor beta chains below were found in one sample sequenced in a study of blood T cell repertoires in COVID-19. Profiling relied on immunoSEQ multiplex PCR, and the TCRdb table lists in-frame clones only, not all of them. This table holds about 250,000 clones, 86% found once. Sequenced: PBMCs or T cells enriched from blood (not recorded which). Receptors were obtained from a man aged 40-49 years who had recovered from COVID-19.

The rearrangement uses TRBV7-2 and TRBJ2-2, with D perhaps matching TRBD2 (5 bases). The CDR3 extends over 15 amino acids. Per germline, CDR1 SGHTA and CDR2 FQGNSA. V lost 1 base and J 4 bases, leaving 10 bases between the germline ends. In DNA form, the CDR3 reads TGTGCCAGCAGCTTAGGGGCGGGCGGCACCGGGGAGCTGTTTTTT. Protein: CASSLGAGGTGELFF. The variable domain in full, completed from reference TRBV7-2 and TRBJ2-2, reads GAGVSQSPSNKVTEKGKDVELRCDPISGHTALYWYRQSLGQGLEFLIYFQGNSAPDKSGLPSDRFSAERTGGSVSTLTIQRTQQEDSAVYLCASSLGAGGTGELFFGEGSRLTVL.

The chain joins TRBV9 to TRBJ1-2; 8 bases map to TRBD1. With V trimmed by 0 bases and J by 3 bases, 10 bases remained unmatched. Germline assignment: CDR1 SGDLS and CDR2 YYNGEE. The CDR3 runs to 17 residues. CDR3 protein: CASSVVGSTGEDYGYTF. The DNA for the CDR3 is TGTGCCAGCAGCGTAGTGGGGTCGACAGGGGAGGACTATGGCTACACCTTC.

This chain links TRBV7-9 with TRBJ1-2; 7 nucleotides agree with TRBD1. CDR3 size: 12 residues. Trimming removed 8 bases from V and 8 bases from J; junction bases left unmatched: 8. The germline gives CDR1 SEHNR, CDR2 FQNEAQ (reference sequence). CDR3: CASDVTGAGYTF. CDR3 DNA sequence: TGTGCCAGCGACGTTACAGGGGCCGGCTACACCTTC.

This clone was seen a few times. V usage is TRBV5-5 and J usage is TRBJ1-5; D is unresolved. This CDR3 is 14 amino acids long. V was shortened by 3 bases and J by 7 bases, with 14 bases between the two germline ends. Per the germline V gene, CDR1 is SGHKS and CDR2 is YYEKEE (reference sequence). The CDR3 sequence: CASSSDSGSQPQHF. In DNA form, the CDR3 reads TGTGCCAGCAGCTCCGACTCCGGGAGCCAGCCCCAGCATTTT.

V gene TRBV3-1 (or the pseudogene TRBV3-2) combines with J gene TRBJ2-5; no clear D gene. There are 14 residues in the CDR3. The germline V gene encodes CDR1 LGHDT and CDR2 YNNKEL (reference sequence). V was shortened by 2 bases and J by 3 bases, with 10 bases between the two germline ends. CDR3 sequence (DNA): TGTGCCAGCAGCCAACGGATGGAGAAAGAGACCCAGTACTTC. Translation: CASSQRMEKETQYF.

CDR3 DNA sequence: TGTGCCTGGAGGGATGGATTGGACAGCTCCTACGAGCAGTACTTC. It codes for CAWRDGLDSSYEQYF. The rearrangement uses TRBV30 and TRBJ2-7; D is possibly TRBD1 (6 bases). The length of the CDR3 is 15 residues. CDR1 and CDR2 from the germline V gene are GTSNPN and SVGIG (reference sequence). V was shortened by 3 bases and J by 0 bases, with 15 bases between the two germline ends.

This clone was counted a few times. V is TRBV7-2 and J is TRBJ1-4; D call uncertain. The CDR3 is made up of 17 amino acids. The V end was cut by 2 bases, the J end by 0 bases, with 13 bases between. The V gene's germline CDR1 is SGHTA and CDR2 FQGNSA. The DNA of the CDR3 is TGTGCCAGCAGCTTATGGCCTCGCAGCGCAACTAATGAAAAACTGTTTTTT. Protein product: CASSLWPRSATNEKLFF.

The chain employs TRBV29-1 and TRBJ2-3; TRBD2 aligns across 8 bases. V lost 3 bases to trimming and J lost 5 bases; unmatched junction nucleotides: 4. Germline CDR1 reads SQVTM; CDR2 reads ANQGSEA. The CDR3 is made up of 13 amino acids. CDR3 bases: TGCAGCGTTGACGGGCTAGCGGGAGATACGCAGTATTTT. As protein: CSVDGLAGDTQYF.

The chain carries TRBV18 and TRBJ1-3, with D unresolved. Germline V CDR1 and CDR2: KGHSH, LQKENI. The V end lost 1 base, the J end lost 6 bases, and 13 bases lay between the germline ends. The CDR3 is 15 amino acids. The DNA for the CDR3 is TGTGCCAGCTCACCACGTTCAGGAGGCGAAAACACCATATATTTT. Protein: CASSPRSGGENTIYF.

The chain employs TRBV9 and TRBJ2-3, with TRBD2 matching 13 bases. The V segment lost 0 bases and the J segment 8 bases; nucleotides outside the gene matches: 6. The CDR3 totals 16 residues. The germline gives CDR1 SGDLS, CDR2 YYNGEE. DNA of the CDR3: TGTGCCAGCAGCGTAGTTTTGGGACTAGCGGGGAGTACGCAGTATTTT. It codes for CASSVVLGLAGSTQYF.

This chain joins TRBV7-2 and TRBJ2-4; a possible D gene is TRBD1 (5 bases). Germline V lookup: CDR1 SGHTA, CDR2 FQGNSA. The CDR3 consists of 17 residues. Trimming left V 1 base short and J 1 base short, with 14 bases between. In nucleotides, the CDR3 is TGTGCCAGCAGCTTAGGCCAGGGTCAAATGGCCAAAAACATTCAGTACTTC. This gives the protein CASSLGQGQMAKNIQYF.

This chain links TRBV7-8 with TRBJ1-1; maybe TRBD1 (5 bases). The V end lost 7 bases, the J end lost 6 bases, and 12 bases lay between the germline ends. Germline values: CDR1 SGHVS, CDR2 FQNEAQ. The CDR3 extends over 12 amino acids. The CDR3 is CASTPGAPEAFF. CDR3 nucleotides: TGTGCCAGCACCCCTGGGGCTCCTGAAGCTTTCTTT.

The chain is built from TRBV19 and TRBJ2-5, with a possible D match to TRBD1 (6 bases). This CDR3 spans 14 amino acids. The V and J ends lost 6 bases and 2 bases respectively, with 13 bases between them. Germline CDR1 reads LNHDA; CDR2 reads SQIVND (reference sequence). Here the CDR3 DNA reads TGTGCCAGTAGGAACAGGGCCCAACAAGAGACCCAGTACTTC. Translation: CASRNRAQQETQYF.

This clone was picked up many times. The chain has TRBV28 and TRBJ2-7; TRBD2 matches at 13 bases. The V segment lost 6 bases and the J segment 3 bases; nucleotides outside the gene matches: 5. CDR1 MDHEN and CDR2 SYDVKM come from the germline V gene. The length of the CDR3 is 15 residues. The CDR3 loop is CASRITSGRDYEQYF. The CDR3 coding sequence is TGTGCCAGCAGAATAACTAGCGGGAGGGACTACGAGCAGTACTTC.